Sequencing of this TCR beta chain was carried out in a study of regulatory T cells in long-lasting Graves disease. This clonotype was detected a few times. Time point in this sample: newly diagnosed GD, antithyroid drugs for less than 3 months. RNA extracted from PBMCs served as the sequencing template. Libraries of TCR beta came from iRepertoire HTBI primers plus Arm-PCR of CDR3 regions. Each CDR3 protein is one row after TCRdb ran MiXCR on the multiplex PCR reads. The sample holds approximately 560,000 distinct CDR3 sequences, 15% to 20% seen once. Germline CDR1 is SGHRS and CDR2 is YFSETQ. V lost 0 bases and J lost 2, with 8 bases in between. The CDR3 is 14 residues long. Separately, the same data were catalogued under a study of T cells in Graves' hyperthyroidism and ophthalmopathy. That paper notes: Patients aged 18 to 65 had newly diagnosed hyperthyroidism that had lasted under 2 months.

V usage is TRBV5-1 and J usage is TRBJ2-5; no reliable D call. The clonotype originates from a man younger than 30 with Graves disease. The sample in question was peripheral blood mononuclear cells (PBMCs), obtained at new diagnosis, from a patient treated with antithyroid drugs. As DNA, the CDR3 is TGCGCCAGCAGCTTGGTGTCCTTACAAGAGACCCAGTACTTC. Amino acids: CASSLVSLQETQYF.